A selection of T cell receptor beta chains follows, all from one sample in a study of cytomegalovirus exposure and HLA in healthy donors. Produced via immunoSEQ multiplex PCR; TCRdb's table is partial and in-frame only. Of some 130,000 clones in the sample, about 80% were seen once. The sample was PBMCs. The source of these receptors is a man aged 35-49 years in good health and CMV-seropositive. The CDR3 runs from the conserved cysteine through the conserved F or W.

V	J	CDR3
TRBV27	TRBJ2-7	CASSPTVGRGTYEQYF
TRBV28	TRBJ2-7	CASRTGTGVYEQYF
TRBV19	TRBJ2-1	CASRRDSYNEQFF
TRBV5-6	TRBJ2-3	CASSPNKISTDTQYF
TRBV25-1	TRBJ2-7	CASSANRDTYEQYF
TRBV6-1	TRBJ2-7	CASSLLREVGEQYF
TRBV27	TRBJ1-5	CASSRDRDQPQHF
TRBV27	TRBJ1-1	CASRTGRETEAFF
TRBV5-6	TRBJ2-4	CASSLEGLAGNIQYF
TRBV5-4	TRBJ1-1	CASSPGQNIMNTEAFF
TRBV2	TRBJ2-1	CASTYRTSGNYNEQFF
TRBV7-6	TRBJ2-4	CASSSLYRENIQYF
TRBV9	TRBJ2-3	CASSVVADLRMTDTQYF
TRBV10-3	TRBJ2-1	CAIKGGSSVNEQFF
TRBV6-1	TRBJ1-1	CASSDRQGATNTEAFF
TRBV29-1	TRBJ2-3	CSVRTNTDTQYF
TRBV7-2	TRBJ2-5	CASSLASSGGRAGETQYF
TRBV7-9	TRBJ1-4	CSSSLVQGISEKLFF
TRBV7-9	TRBJ1-1	CASSVTDRANTEAFF
TRBV5-1	TRBJ1-1	CASSLDRGTEAFF
TRBV11-3	TRBJ1-1	CASSLRGGTEAFF
TRBV19	TRBJ2-3	CASSESPSNTQYF
TRBV10-3	TRBJ1-2	CAISNDVTTGGYTF
TRBV7-9	TRBJ1-5	CASSRSPGDQPQHF
TRBV6-1	TRBJ1-5	CASSQRRASDQPQHF